This T cell receptor beta chain derives from a study of T-cell memory formation after mild COVID-19. V lost 4 bases, J lost 9 bases, and 21 bases lay in between. There are 15 residues in the CDR3. Germline V lookup: CDR1 SGDLS, CDR2 YYNGEE. Barcoded TCR alpha and TCR beta cDNA libraries with UMIs came from 5'RACE using constant-segment primers. Each CDR3 protein gets one entry after TCRdb re-called the 5' RACE reads with MiXCR. This sample has 200,000 to 300,000 distinct CDR3 sequences, with roughly 14% found just once. Overall study results and limits: The study found contracting CD4+ clones mainly in CM and EM and contracting CD8+ clones in EMRA. Later expanders leaned CD4+, whereas day 15 to 85 contracting clones were balanced CD4/CD8. Pre-infection memory held some responding clones, suggesting pre-existing cross-reactive T cells responded.

Concerning this clonotype: No antigen is known for it.

Sequenced material: PBMCs or a T cell subset sorted from them (not recorded which). This TCR was sampled from an adult woman who had mild COVID-19 (a few samples of this study predate the infection). Cell type and time point are not known. The V call is TRBV9, the J call TRBJ2-3, with a possible D match to TRBD2 (6 bases). The CDR3 here is CASSLGPGLRETQYF. CDR3 sequence (DNA): TGTGCCAGCAGCCTAGGTCCGGGACTCCGGGAGACGCAGTATTTT.